The rows below give T cell receptor beta chains drawn from one sample of a study of blood T cells in healthy people across ages. TCRdb re-called the 5' RACE reads through MiXCR, storing one row per CDR3 protein. The table records hundreds of thousands of distinct CDR3 sequences, over 45% of them present only once. The specimen was blood. Receptor source: a woman aged 55-69 years in good health. Both conserved end residues are part of each CDR3. D genes are given only for firm matches. The size entry is marked missing in some rows and otherwise reads once, few, many or a size class.

j_call cdr3_length d_call clone_size v_call cdr3_nt cdr3_aa
TRBJ2-7 17 . . TRBV28 TGTGCCAGCAGCTCGTCCTCACTTCCGGGACTTTCCTACGAGCAGTACTTC CASSSSSLPGLSYEQYF
TRBJ2-5 14 . few TRBV5-1 TGCGCCAGCAGCTTAGCCCTCACGGGCGAGACCCAGTACTTC CASSLALTGETQYF
TRBJ2-7 17 . . TRBV7-3 TGTGCCAGCAGCTCCCGGGGGGGGACAGGGAGCTGGTACGAGCAGTACTTC CASSSRGGTGSWYEQYF
TRBJ2-1 14 . many TRBV4-3 TGCGCCAGCAGCCAAGTTTACGCGGGGAATGAGCAGTTCTTC CASSQVYAGNEQFF
TRBJ2-4 14 . . TRBV7-2 TGTGCCAGCAGCTTAGTAGGACTTGGTACCATTCAGTACTTC CASSLVGLGTIQYF
TRBJ2-1 14 . many TRBV20-1 TGCAGTGCTGCCCGACAGGGAGGGAGCAATGAGCAGTTCTTC CSAARQGGSNEQFF
TRBJ1-1 14 . . TRBV14 TGTGCCAGCAGCCAAGATTTCGGTGGTACTGAAGCTTTCTTT CASSQDFGGTEAFF
TRBJ2-4 16 TRBD2 once TRBV28 TGTGCCAGCACCCCCTCCGGGGGGTCGGGCAAAAACATTCAGTACTTC CASTPSGGSGKNIQYF
TRBJ1-1 14 TRBD1 . TRBV20-1 TGCAGTGCCCAGGGGGCCCAGACGGACACTGAAGCTTTCTTT CSAQGAQTDTEAFF
TRBJ2-7 21 TRBD2 . TRBV20-1 TGCAGTGCTAGAGATTTTAAGGAAGAGACTAGCGGGAGCACTAAACGCTACGAGCAGTACTTC CSARDFKEETSGSTKRYEQYF
TRBJ2-5 12 TRBD1 . TRBV29-1 TGCAGCTATCAGGTCAGGGGGAAGACCCAGTACTTC CSYQVRGKTQYF
TRBJ2-3 11 . many TRBV20-1 TGCAGTGCTAGAGGCACAGATACGCAGTATTTT CSARGTDTQYF
TRBJ1-2 15 . . TRBV4-3 TGCGCCAGCAGCCAAAGAGCGACGGACCTCTATGGCTACACCTTC CASSQRATDLYGYTF
TRBJ2-7 15 . . TRBV9 TGTGCCAGCAGCGTAGGCGCGGGGAGAACCTACGAGCAGTACTTC CASSVGAGRTYEQYF
TRBJ2-1 15 TRBD1 . TRBV15 TGTGCCACCAGCGAGGGGGCGAGCTCCTACAATGAGCAGTTCTTC CATSEGASSYNEQFF
TRBJ1-2 13 . few TRBV15 TGTGCCACCAGCACCTCCGGGGGCGATGGCTACACCTTC CATSTSGGDGYTF
TRBJ1-2 16 . few TRBV11-1 TGTGCCAGCAGCTTGGTTGGGACCGATCACAGGGATGGCTACACCTTC CASSLVGTDHRDGYTF
TRBJ2-7 12 . . TRBV20-1 TGCAGTCTCCATGGACAAGCCTACGAGCAGTACTTC CSLHGQAYEQYF
TRBJ2-1 10 . many TRBV29-1 TGCAGCGTCGCTACCGAGCAGCAGTTCTTC CSVATEQQFF
TRBJ2-5 13 TRBD2 few TRBV20-1 TGCAGTGCTAGGCGGGAGGGTTGGGAGACCCAGTACTTC CSARREGWETQYF
TRBJ1-2 15 . . TRBV15 TGTGCCACCACCCCGGACAGTCAGGTTGGCTATGGCTACACCTTC CATTPDSQVGYGYTF
TRBJ2-3 15 . . TRBV20-1 TGCAGTGCAGCCCTCACTTATCTGGATACAGATACGCAGTATTTT CSAALTYLDTDTQYF
TRBJ2-2 16 . . TRBV5-1 TGCGCCAGCAGCCGGAGGGGAGAGTCGAACACCGGGGAGCTGTTTTTT CASSRRGESNTGELFF
TRBJ2-4 13 . few TRBV12-3/TRBV12-4 TGTGCCAGCAGTTGTAGGGGCAACAACATTCAGTACTTC CASSCRGNNIQYF
TRBJ1-2 14 . . TRBV4-3 TGCGCCAGCAGCCAGGGTCTCTACAACTATGGCTACACCTTC CASSQGLYNYGYTF
TRBJ2-4 11 TRBD1 many TRBV20-1 TGCACCGGATTACAGGGGAACATTCAGTACTTC CTGLQGNIQYF
TRBJ1-4 15 . many TRBV7-9 TGTGCCAGCAGCTTAGCCTCTAGCCTCAATGAAAAACTGTTTTTT CASSLASSLNEKLFF
TRBJ2-1 16 TRBD1 . TRBV27 TGTGCCAGCAGTTTTCCGACAGGGCACTCTTACAATGAGCAGTTCTTC CASSFPTGHSYNEQFF
TRBJ2-7 17 . . TRBV7-5 . CISVPEALPGGPYEQYF
TRBJ2-1 13 . once TRBV5-4 TGTGCCAGCAGCTTGGTGGAGTGGAATGAGCAGTTCTTC CASSLVEWNEQFF
TRBJ2-5 13 TRBD1 . TRBV6-5 TGTGCCAGCAGTCCCGGGACAGGGGGGTCCCAGTACTTC CASSPGTGGSQYF
TRBJ2-1 16 TRBD1 few TRBV25-1 TGTGCCAGCAGTGTCGGCGGGACAGGGATCAAGGATGAGCAGTTCTTC CASSVGGTGIKDEQFF
TRBJ2-1 14 TRBD1 . TRBV18 TGTGCCAGCTCACCTGCCAGGGGGTCCGGTGAGCAGTTCTTC CASSPARGSGEQFF
TRBJ2-1 12 . few TRBV28 TGTGCCACCATATCGCCGGGACATGAGCAGTTCTTC CATISPGHEQFF
TRBJ1-5 14 . . TRBV6-5 TGTGCCAGCAGTAGGGTTTCGGGCAATCAGCCCCAGCATTTT CASSRVSGNQPQHF
TRBJ2-7 13 . . TRBV6-6 TGTGCCAGCAGTTACTCGATTCTTGCAGAGCAGTACTTC CASSYSILAEQYF
TRBJ2-1 14 . . TRBV4-2 TGTGCCAGCAGCCAAGCAGAAAGTAGAACTGAGCAGTTCTTC CASSQAESRTEQFF
TRBJ2-7 15 TRBD1 few TRBV7-2 TGTGCCAGCAGCACCCAAGGGACAGGGGGGTACGAGCAGTACTTC CASSTQGTGGYEQYF
TRBJ2-7 14 . few TRBV10-3 TGTGCCATCAGTGAGACTTCCCAATCCTACGAGCAGTACTTC CAISETSQSYEQYF
TRBJ1-1 14 TRBD1 . TRBV25-1 TGTGCCAGCAGTGTGGGACAGGCGAACACTGAAGCTTTCTTT CASSVGQANTEAFF
TRBJ2-1 14 . once TRBV9 TGTGCCAGCAGCGTAGGGCCACAGGGCGGTGAGCAGTTCTTC CASSVGPQGGEQFF
TRBJ2-7 16 TRBD1 . TRBV7-2 TGTGCCAGCAGCTATCGACAGGGGACGAGCTCCTACGAGCAGTACTTC CASSYRQGTSSYEQYF
TRBJ2-7 14 . few TRBV12-3/TRBV12-4 TGTGCCAGCAGTCTCAGGATTTGGTCCTACGAGCAGTACTTC CASSLRIWSYEQYF
TRBJ2-7 16 . many TRBV6-5 TGTGCCAGCAGTTACTCGAGGCGGACCAGCTCCTACGAGCAGTACTTC CASSYSRRTSSYEQYF
TRBJ1-6 16 TRBD1 . TRBV20-1 TGCAGTGCTAGAGATCCCCGGACAGGAGGAAATTCACCCCTCCACTTT CSARDPRTGGNSPLHF
TRBJ2-5 16 . . TRBV7-2 TGTGCCAGCAGCACCCGTGGTGAGGGAGTGGTGAAGACCCAGTACTTC CASSTRGEGVVKTQYF
TRBJ2-2 14 . . TRBV5-1 TGCGCCAGCAGCTTCCAACAGAACACCGGGGAGCTGTTTTTT CASSFQQNTGELFF
TRBJ2-5 13 . . TRBV7-2 TGTGCCAGCAGCTTAGACCGGAGGGGGGAGCAGTACTTC CASSLDRRGEQYF
TRBJ1-1 13 TRBD1 few TRBV29-1 TGCAGCGTTTACCGGGACAGGGGAACTGAAGCTTTCTTT CSVYRDRGTEAFF
TRBJ2-3 14 TRBD2 . TRBV4-3 TGCGCCAGCAGCCAAGGTGCGGGAGTCAATACGCAGTATTTT CASSQGAGVNTQYF
TRBJ2-7 15 . few TRBV7-2 TGTGCCAGCAGCTTAGAGGAGCGGAGGGCCGCCGAGCAGTACTTC CASSLEERRAAEQYF
TRBJ2-3 13 . once TRBV28 TGTGCCTCCTTGGACCGGGCGGCTGATACGCAGTATTTT CASLDRAADTQYF
TRBJ2-1 12 . . TRBV20-1 TGCAGTGCTGGGGGACCTATCAATGAGCAGTTCTTC CSAGGPINEQFF
TRBJ2-1 17 TRBD2 . TRBV3-1 TGTGCCAGCAGCCAAGATCCTTCTAGCGGGAGGTACCATGAGCAGTTCTTC CASSQDPSSGRYHEQFF
TRBJ2-1 11 . . TRBV5-1 TGTGCCAGCAGCCTGGAGGGTGAGCAGTTCTTC CASSLEGEQFF